The 11 T cell receptor beta chains below come from one sample, sequenced in a study of T cell clonality in common variable immunodeficiency. No antigen has been identified for these receptors. Study-wide points: Reportedly, TCR beta sequences from common variable immunodeficiency showed fewer deletions and N-nucleotide insertions.

Measured with immunoSEQ multiplex PCR; TCRdb has only the in-frame clones, and not every one. The sample includes 25,000 or so clones, none of them occurring once. What was sequenced was peripheral blood mononuclear cells. Receptors were obtained from a human donor with common variable immunodeficiency.

A few counts support this clone. The missing CDR3 end, 3 residues past where the read stops, is filled in from the germline J gene. The chain links TRBV7-8 to TRBJ2-7; 7 bases are a match to TRBD1. The CDR3 length is 15 residues. CDR1 is SGHVS and CDR2 is FQNEAQ in the germline V gene. V lost 5 bases, J lost 3 bases, and 10 bases stayed unmatched. The DNA read from the CDR3 is TGTGCCAGCAGCCGAGGACAGGACTGGAGCTACGAG. Residues: CASSRGQDWSYE. The full CDR3 reads CASSRGQDWSYEQYF. Full variable domain (missing parts from reference TRBV7-8 and TRBJ2-7): GAGVSQSPRYKVAKRGQDVALRCDPISGHVSLFWYQQALGQGPEFLTYFQNEAQLDKSGLPSDRFFAERPEGSVSTLKIQRTQQEDSAVYLCASSRGQDWSYEQYFGPGTRLTVT.

This clone is termed medium-sized. The read gets to within 3 residues of the CDR3 end, and the germline J gene fills in the rest. This sequence joins TRBV29-1 and TRBJ2-5; weak D call: TRBD1 (5 bases). This CDR3 comprises 12 residues. V was trimmed by 4 bases and J by 5 bases, leaving 11 bases between them. Germline CDR1 reads SQVTM; CDR2 reads ANQGSEA. CDR3 bases read: TGCAGCGTTGTTTACAGGCGGGAGACC. Translated, it gives CSVVYRRET. The CDR3, in full, reads CSVVYRRETQYF. Full variable domain (remainder filled in from reference TRBV29-1 and TRBJ2-5): SAVISQKPSRDICQRGTSLTIQCQVDSQVTMMFWYRQQPGQSLTLIATANQGSEATYESGFVIDKFPISRPNLTFSTLTVSNMSPEDSSIYLCSVVYRRETQYFGPGTRLLVL.

Remarks on this clone: The read terminates 3 residues ahead of where the CDR3 ends, so the germline J gene completes it. The rearrangement joins TRBV7-2 to TRBJ2-3, with 9 bases identical to TRBD2. V was pared by 3 bases and J by 2 bases, with 3 bases of the junction left unmatched. The germline CDR1 and CDR2 sequences are SGHTA and FQGNSA. The CDR3 is 15 residues long. CDR3 DNA (partial): TGTGCCAGCAGCTTCAGCGGGGGGCCCACAGATACG. Translation gives CASSFSGGPTDT. The CDR3 in full is CASSFSGGPTDTQYF.

This clone was seen repeatedly, ten times or more. The observed sequence ends 3 residues before the CDR3 terminus, with the missing tail filled in from the germline J gene. This chain links TRBV18 with TRBJ2-3; D is perhaps TRBD1 (6 bases). The CDR3 consists of 15 residues. Per the germline V gene, CDR1 is KGHSH and CDR2 is LQKENI. Trimming removed 5 bases at V and 2 bases at J, with 14 bases between. The CDR3 bases that were read are TGTGCCAGCTCATCCGGGACACTCCACACAGATACG. Amino acid sequence: CASSSGTLHTDT. Given in full, the CDR3 is CASSSGTLHTDTQYF. Full variable domain (outside the CDR3, taken from reference TRBV18 and TRBJ2-3): NAGVMQNPRHLVRRRGQEARLRCSPMKGHSHVYWYRQLPEEGLKFMVYLQKENIIDESGMPKERFSAEFPKEGPSILRIQQVVRGDSAAYFCASSSGTLHTDTQYFGPGTRLTVL.

This clone was observed many times. The read gets to within 3 residues of the CDR3 end, and the germline J gene fills in the rest. The chain employs TRBV7-8 and TRBJ2-1; no clear D gene. Germline loops: CDR1 SGHVS, CDR2 FQNEAQ. Trimming removed 5 bases from V and 0 bases from J, with 17 bases in between. The CDR3 is 17 amino acids. The DNA read from the CDR3 is TGTGCCAGCAGCCCGAGCTACGTGGCTAGCTCCTACAATGAG. It specifies CASSPSYVASSYNE. The whole CDR3 sequence reads CASSPSYVASSYNEQFF.

This clone occurred many times. The sequenced fragment ends 3 residues before the CDR3 boundary, so the rest is inferred from the germline J gene. This chain uses TRBV30 with TRBJ2-7; a possible D gene is TRBD1 (5 bases). This CDR3 is built from 14 residues. Trimming removed 2 bases from V and 5 bases from J, with 16 bases in between. CDR1 GTSNPN and CDR2 SVGIG come from the germline V gene (reference sequence). The CDR3 here is CAWSKGRVDNEQYF. The part of the CDR3 DNA that was read is TGTGCCTGGAGTAAGGGGCGCGTTGATAACGAG.

This clone has just a few counts. Sequencing ends 3 residues short of the CDR3 end; the germline J gene provides the rest. The chain has TRBV20-1 and TRBJ2-7; 9 bases agree with TRBD2. CDR1 is DFQATT, CDR2 SNEGSKA, per germline (reference sequence). Trimming removed 0 bases from V and 4 bases from J; junction bases left unmatched: 10. The CDR3 runs 16 residues. CDR3 bases read: TGCAGTGCTAGAGATTGGAGTGGCGGGAGGGAATACGAG. Its translation: CSARDWSGGREYE. The entire CDR3 reads CSARDWSGGREYEQYF.

This clone has a count of ten or more. Read sequence stops 3 residues before the CDR3 end, and the germline J gene provides the missing end. This rearrangement joins TRBV29-1 to TRBJ2-7; a possible D gene is TRBD1 (5 bases). Trimming shortened V by 4 bases and J by 3 bases, and 10 bases separated the two germline ends. CDR3 size: 12 residues. Germline V gene data show CDR1 as SQVTM and CDR2 as ANQGSEA. Partial CDR3 DNA: TGCAGCGTTGGTGTCAGGGACTACGAG. Its translation is CSVGVRDYE. The CDR3 in its entirety is CSVGVRDYEQYF.

This clone came up many times. The sequence runs out 3 residues before the end of the CDR3; the remainder is reconstructed from the germline J gene. This rearrangement joins TRBV10-3 to TRBJ2-2; weak D call: TRBD2 (6 bases). The V end was cut by 7 bases, the J end by 4 bases, with 13 bases between. In germline, CDR1 is ENHRY, CDR2 SYGVKD. The CDR3 runs 14 residues. The CDR3 DNA, read in part, is TGTGCCATCACTGCTAGCGCGGCCACCGGGGAG. Protein: CAITASAATGE. The whole CDR3 protein reads CAITASAATGELFF.

As regards this clone: Read coverage stops 3 residues before the CDR3 terminus; the germline J gene supplies the remainder. This chain links TRBV5-1 with TRBJ2-1; 8 bases align to TRBD2. Losses at the gene ends were 2 bases for V and 0 bases for J; bases not matched to a gene: 4. Germline lookup yields CDR1 SGHRS and CDR2 YFSETQ. The CDR3 length is 16 residues. The CDR3: CASSLAGTSSYNEQFF. CDR3 DNA, as far as it was read: TGCGCCAGCAGCTTAGCCGGGACTAGCTCCTACAATGAG.

This clone was seen repeatedly, ten times or more. From the germline J gene comes the end of the CDR3, since the read stops 3 residues before it. The chain links TRBV5-1 to TRBJ2-7; weak D call: TRBD1 (6 bases). V dropped 0 bases and J dropped 2 bases, with 9 bases sitting between them. Germline CDR1 reads SGHRS; CDR2 reads YFSETQ. The CDR3 sequence is 14 residues long. The CDR3 region is CASSLGTVTYEQYF. Incomplete CDR3 DNA: TGCGCCAGCAGCTTGGGGACAGTAACCTACGAG.